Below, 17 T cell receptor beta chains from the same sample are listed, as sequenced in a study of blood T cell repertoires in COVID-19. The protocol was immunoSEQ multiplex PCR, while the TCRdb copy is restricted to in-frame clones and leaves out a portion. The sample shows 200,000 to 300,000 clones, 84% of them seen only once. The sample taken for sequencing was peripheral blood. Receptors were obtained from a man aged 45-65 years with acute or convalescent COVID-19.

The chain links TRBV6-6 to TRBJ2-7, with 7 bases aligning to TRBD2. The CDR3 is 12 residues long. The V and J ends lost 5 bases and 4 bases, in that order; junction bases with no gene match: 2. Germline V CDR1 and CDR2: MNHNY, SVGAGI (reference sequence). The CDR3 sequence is CASSLAEYEQYF. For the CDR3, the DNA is TGTGCCAGCAGTCTAGCGGAATACGAGCAGTACTTC.

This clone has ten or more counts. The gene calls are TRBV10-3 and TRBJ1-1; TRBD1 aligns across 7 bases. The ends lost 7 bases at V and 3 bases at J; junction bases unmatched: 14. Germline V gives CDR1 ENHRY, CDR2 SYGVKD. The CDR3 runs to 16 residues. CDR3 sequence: CAITYDREGLDTEAFF. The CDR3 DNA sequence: TGTGCCATCACCTACGACAGGGAAGGTTTGGACACTGAAGCTTTCTTT.

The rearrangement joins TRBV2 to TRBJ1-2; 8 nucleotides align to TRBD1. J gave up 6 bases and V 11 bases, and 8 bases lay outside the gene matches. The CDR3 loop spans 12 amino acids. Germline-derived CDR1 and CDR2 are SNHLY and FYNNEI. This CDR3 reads CAVTEDRDGYTF. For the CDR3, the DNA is TGTGCCGTAACCGAGGACAGGGATGGCTACACCTTC.

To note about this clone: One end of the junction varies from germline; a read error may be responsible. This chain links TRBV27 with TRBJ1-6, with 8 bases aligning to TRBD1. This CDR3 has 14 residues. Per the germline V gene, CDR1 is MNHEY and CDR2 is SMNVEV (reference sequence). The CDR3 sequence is CAGSWGQVNSPLHF. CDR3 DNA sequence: TGTGCCGGCAGTTGGGGACAGGTGAATTCACCCCTCCACTTT.

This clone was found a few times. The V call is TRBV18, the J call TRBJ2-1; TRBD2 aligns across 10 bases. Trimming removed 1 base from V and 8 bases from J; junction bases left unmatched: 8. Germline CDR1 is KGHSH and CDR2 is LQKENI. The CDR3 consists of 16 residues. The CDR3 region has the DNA TGTGCCAGCTCACCACGAGGGACTAGCGCCTTCGATGAGCAGTTCTTC. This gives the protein CASSPRGTSAFDEQFF.

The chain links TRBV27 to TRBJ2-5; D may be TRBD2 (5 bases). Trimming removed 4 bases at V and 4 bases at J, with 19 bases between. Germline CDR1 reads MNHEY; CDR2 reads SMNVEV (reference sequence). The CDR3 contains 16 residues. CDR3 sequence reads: CASSSPSSGERETQYF. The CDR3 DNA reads TGTGCCAGCAGTTCCCCCTCGTCCGGGGAGCGAGAGACCCAGTACTTC.

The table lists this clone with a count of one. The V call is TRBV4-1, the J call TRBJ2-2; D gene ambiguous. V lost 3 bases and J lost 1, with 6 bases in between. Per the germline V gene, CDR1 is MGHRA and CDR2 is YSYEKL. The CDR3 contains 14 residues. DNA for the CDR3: TGCGCCAGCAGCCAGAGACAGAACACCGGGGAGCTGTTTTTT. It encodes CASSQRQNTGELFF.

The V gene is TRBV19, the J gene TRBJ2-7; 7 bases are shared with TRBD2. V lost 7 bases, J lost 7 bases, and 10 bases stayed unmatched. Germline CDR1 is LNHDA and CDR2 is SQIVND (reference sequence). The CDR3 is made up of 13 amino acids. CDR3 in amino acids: CASTPTPAGEQYF. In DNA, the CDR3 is TGTGCCAGTACCCCAACGCCAGCGGGAGAGCAGTACTTC.

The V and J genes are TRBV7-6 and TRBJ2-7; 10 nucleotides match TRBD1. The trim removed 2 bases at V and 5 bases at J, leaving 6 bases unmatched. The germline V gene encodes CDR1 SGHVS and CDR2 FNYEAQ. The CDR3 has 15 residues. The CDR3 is CASSLWGQGTHEQYF. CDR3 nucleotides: TGTGCCAGCAGCTTATGGGGACAGGGGACGCACGAGCAGTACTTC.

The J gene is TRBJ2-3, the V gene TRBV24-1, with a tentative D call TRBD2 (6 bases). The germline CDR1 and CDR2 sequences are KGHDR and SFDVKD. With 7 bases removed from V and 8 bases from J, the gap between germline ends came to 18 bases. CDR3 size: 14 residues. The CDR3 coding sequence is TGTGCCACCAGAGGGGACGGGAGAGTGGCTACGCAGTATTTT. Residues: CATRGDGRVATQYF.

The CDR3: CASSSTGTTTYEQYF. CDR3 nucleotides: TGTGCCAGCAGTTCAACCGGGACTACTACCTACGAGCAGTACTTC. The chain has TRBV6-5 and TRBJ2-7; 7 bases are a match to TRBD2. Germline loops: CDR1 MNHEY, CDR2 SVGAGI. The CDR3 length is 15 residues. J gave up 2 bases and V 4 bases, and 8 bases lay outside the gene matches.

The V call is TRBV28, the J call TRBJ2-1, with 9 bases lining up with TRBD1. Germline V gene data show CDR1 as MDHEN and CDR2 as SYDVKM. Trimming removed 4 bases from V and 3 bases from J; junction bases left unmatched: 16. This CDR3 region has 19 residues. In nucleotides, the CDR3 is TGTGCCAGCAGTTCGTTGAGCCCCAACCGACAGGGGGGCTACAATGAGCAGTTCTTC. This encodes CASSSLSPNRQGGYNEQFF.

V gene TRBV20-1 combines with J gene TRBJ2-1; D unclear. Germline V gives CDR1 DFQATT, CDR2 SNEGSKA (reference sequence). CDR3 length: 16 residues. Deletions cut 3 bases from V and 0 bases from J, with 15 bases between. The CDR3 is CSASTRVSSSYNEQFF. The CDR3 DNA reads TGCAGTGCTAGTACTCGCGTCTCAAGCTCCTACAATGAGCAGTTCTTC.

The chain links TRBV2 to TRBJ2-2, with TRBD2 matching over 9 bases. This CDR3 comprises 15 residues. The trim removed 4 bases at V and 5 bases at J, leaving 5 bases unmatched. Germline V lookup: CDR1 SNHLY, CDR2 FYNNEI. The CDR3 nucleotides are TGTGCCAGCAGTGGACTAGCGGTTAATACCGGGGAGCTGTTTTTT. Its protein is CASSGLAVNTGELFF.

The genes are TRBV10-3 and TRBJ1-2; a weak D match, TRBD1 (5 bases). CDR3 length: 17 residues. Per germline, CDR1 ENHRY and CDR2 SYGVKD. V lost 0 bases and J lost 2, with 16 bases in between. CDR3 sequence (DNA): TGTGCCATCAGTGAGTCGATTGGGGCCGCAGAGAACTATGGCTACACCTTC. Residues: CAISESIGAAENYGYTF.

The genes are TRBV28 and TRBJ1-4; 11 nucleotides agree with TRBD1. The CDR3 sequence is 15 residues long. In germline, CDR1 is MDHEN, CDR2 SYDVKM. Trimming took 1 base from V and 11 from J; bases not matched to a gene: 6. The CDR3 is CASSLSGQGATKLFF. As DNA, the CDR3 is TGTGCCAGCAGTTTATCCGGACAGGGGGCGACGAAACTGTTTTTT.

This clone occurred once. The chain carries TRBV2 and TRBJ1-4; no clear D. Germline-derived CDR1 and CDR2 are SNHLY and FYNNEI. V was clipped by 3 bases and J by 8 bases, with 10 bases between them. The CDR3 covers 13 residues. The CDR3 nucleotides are TGTGCCAGCAGTGATAGGAGTGGGGAAAAACTGTTTTTT. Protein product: CASSDRSGEKLFF.